These 11 T cell receptor beta chains share one sample of origin, sequenced in a study of blood T cell repertoires in COVID-19. Sequencing used immunoSEQ multiplex PCR; TCRdb keeps in-frame clones, though not all of them. The profile covers roughly 150,000 clones, with around 85% appearing a single time and 7.5% to 10% taken by the ten largest. The sequencing input was peripheral blood. Source of these receptors: an elderly woman with COVID-19, enrolled during active disease.

V is TRBV5-6 and J is TRBJ2-3; 7 nucleotides align to TRBD1. V dropped 4 bases and J dropped 6; count of bases not matched to a gene: 17. CDR1 and CDR2 from the germline V gene are SGHDT and YYEEEE. This CDR3 contains 17 residues. CDR3 sequence: CASSPIQGTGFGDTQYF. The CDR3 coding sequence is TGTGCCAGCAGCCCTATACAGGGGACGGGATTCGGGGATACGCAGTATTTT. Full variable domain (remainder filled in from reference TRBV5-6 and TRBJ2-3): DAGVTQSPTHLIKTRGQQVTLRCSPKSGHDTVSWYQQALGQGPQFIFQYYEEEERQRGNFPDRFSGHQFPNYSSELNVNALLLGDSALYLCASSPIQGTGFGDTQYFGPGTRLTVL.

DNA for the CDR3: TGTGCCAGCTCGGGGGCACAGGGGGTATACGAGCAGTACTTC. Its protein is CASSGAQGVYEQYF. This chain joins TRBV28 and TRBJ2-7, with 8 bases matching TRBD1. Germline assignment: CDR1 MDHEN and CDR2 SYDVKM. J was trimmed by 4 bases and V by 8 bases; bases with no gene match: 10. The length of the CDR3 is 14 residues.

The chain links TRBV11-2 to TRBJ1-1; 8 nucleotides agree with TRBD1. Germline values: CDR1 SGHAT, CDR2 FQNNGV. V lost 5 bases, J lost 6 bases, and 8 bases stayed unmatched. The CDR3 sequence is 14 residues long. The CDR3 reads CASSPGQGWAEAFF. The CDR3 DNA is TGTGCCAGCAGCCCTGGACAGGGTTGGGCTGAAGCTTTCTTT.

The V and J genes are TRBV12-3 or TRBV12-4 and TRBJ1-5; 11 bases are shared with TRBD1. The V and J ends lost 8 bases and 5 bases, in that order; junction bases with no gene match: 2. The length of the CDR3 is 13 residues. The CDR3 sequence is CASRTGGYQPQHF. DNA of the CDR3: TGTGCCAGCCGGACAGGGGGCTATCAGCCCCAGCATTTT.

The chain uses TRBV5-1 and TRBJ2-1; 8 nucleotides line up with TRBD1. CDR3 length equals 16 residues. V trimming: 3 bases; J trimming: 2 bases; junction bases outside the gene matches: 7. In germline, CDR1 is SGHRS, CDR2 YFSETQ. CDR3 protein: CASSSTQGAPYNEQFF. The CDR3 nucleotides read TGCGCCAGCAGCTCAACTCAGGGGGCCCCCTACAATGAGCAGTTCTTC.

The CDR3 spells CASSLRNWTGTYEQYF. Here the CDR3 DNA reads TGCGCCAGCAGCTTGCGTAACTGGACAGGTACCTACGAGCAGTACTTC. The V gene is TRBV5-1, the J gene TRBJ2-7; TRBD1 matches at 7 bases. V trimming: 1 base; J trimming: 2 bases; junction bases outside the gene matches: 9. The CDR3 consists of 16 residues. The germline V gene has CDR1 SGHRS and CDR2 YFSETQ.

V and J are TRBV5-1 and TRBJ2-2; TRBD1 might be the D (6 bases). Trimming took 4 bases from V and 4 from J, leaving 8 bases between them. CDR3 length: 13 residues. CDR1 is SGHRS, CDR2 YFSETQ, per germline. CDR3 sequence reads: CASSIQGTGELFF. The CDR3 DNA is TGCGCCAGCAGCATACAGGGCACCGGGGAGCTGTTTTTT.

The chain employs TRBV7-9 and TRBJ1-4; 9 bases agree with TRBD1. Germline-derived CDR1 and CDR2 are SEHNR and FQNEAQ (reference sequence). Trimming removed 0 bases from V and 7 bases from J; junction bases left unmatched: 6. The length of the CDR3 is 16 residues. The CDR3 bases are TGTGCCAGCAGCTTAGCGTCGGGACAGGGTGGTGAAAAACTGTTTTTT. Translated, it gives CASSLASGQGGEKLFF.

The CDR3 here is CASSLAGGLLETQYF. The CDR3 bases are TGTGCCAGTAGTCTGGCGGGGGGCCTGCTGGAGACCCAGTACTTC. The rearrangement uses TRBV19 and TRBJ2-5, with 8 bases matching TRBD2. Trimming took 5 bases from V and 5 from J; bases not matched to a gene: 10. Germline V gene data show CDR1 as LNHDA and CDR2 as SQIVND (reference sequence). The CDR3 covers 15 residues.

V is TRBV9 and J is TRBJ1-2, with 11 bases lining up with TRBD1. Looked up from germline, CDR1 is SGDLS and CDR2 is YYNGEE. Trimming took 4 bases from V and 4 from J; bases not matched to a gene: 6. CDR3 length: 15 amino acids. For the CDR3, the DNA is TGTGCCAGCAGCCCAGAGGACAGGGGGCCCTATGGCTACACCTTC. It translates to CASSPEDRGPYGYTF. Complete variable domain (other parts from reference TRBV9 and TRBJ1-2): DSGVTQTPKHLITATGQRVTLRCSPRSGDLSVYWYQQSLDQGLQFLIQYYNGEERAKGNILERFSAQQFPDLHSELNLSSLELGDSALYFCASSPEDRGPYGYTFGSGTRLTVV.

The chain links TRBV27 to TRBJ2-1; TRBD1 might be the D (6 bases). CDR1 is MNHEY and CDR2 is SMNVEV in the germline V gene (reference sequence). The CDR3 runs to 14 residues. The V gene lost 7 bases and the J gene lost 0 bases, with 10 bases spanning the gap. CDR3 sequence (DNA): TGTGCCAGCATCAAGGACAGCTCCTACAATGAGCAGTTCTTC. Amino acid sequence: CASIKDSSYNEQFF.